This entry is about one TCR beta chain. Its specificity is unknown. These data originate in a study of graft-versus-host responses after intestinal transplantation. As for the study in general: After anti-thymocyte globulin induction, recipients took tacrolimus and steroids for approximately 3 years.

Here immunoSEQ multiplex PCR was the method, and the copy in TCRdb shows in-frame clones only, minus some. Altogether over 75,000 clones are present, 88% being singletons, with the ten largest covering roughly 0.3%. Findings and limits, study-wide: Early post-transplant falls in HvG clones accompanied the peak levels of circulating GvH clones.

With 0 bases removed from V and 2 bases from J, the gap between germline ends came to 6 bases. Germline-derived CDR1 and CDR2 are SGHNT and YYREEE (reference sequence). The CDR3 has 13 amino acids. Sequences were derived from unstimulated CD4+ T cells sorted from spleen or lymph node cells, sampled before transplant. The TCR originated in a human donor who was the organ donor for an intestinal transplant. The rearrangement links TRBV5-4 to TRBJ2-7; D gene ambiguous. In DNA form, the CDR3 reads TGTGCCAGCAGCTTGGGGAGTACCTACGAGCAGTACTTC. Encoded protein: CASSLGSTYEQYF.